This TCR beta chain was retrieved from a study of cytomegalovirus exposure and HLA in healthy donors. Study-wide results and limits: Sequencing had likely introduced a cluster of highly shared sequence variants as an artifact. After further analysis at a later stage, some 15,000 TCR beta sequences were associated with HLA alleles at 0.05 false discovery rate.

PCR amplification relied on 60 Vbeta primers (plus 13 Jbeta primers). Original handling: Unique TCR beta chains numbered around 80 million in a later analysis, with around 10 million shared. Clones were read by immunoSEQ multiplex PCR, and TCRdb kept only the in-frame ones, dropping some. V and J calls and clone size are copied from that table; D and trimming were computed from the DNA. The sample lists 150,000 to 200,000 clones, about four fifths occurring once. The germline V gene encodes CDR1 MNHNY and CDR2 SVGAGI (reference sequence). This CDR3 is built from 15 residues. With 11 bases removed from V and 4 bases from J, the gap between germline ends came to 20 bases. A word on this clone: Antigen specificity is unknown.

The chain couples TRBV6-6 to TRBJ2-2; a weak D match, TRBD2 (7 bases). The sample was PBMCs. This receptor was identified in a woman under 30 in good health and CMV-seropositive. Here the CDR3 DNA reads TGTGCCTCTCAGCCCGGGGGGCGGGCCACCGGGGAGCTGTTTTTT. This encodes CASQPGGRATGELFF.